This record covers a single T cell receptor (beta chain). The source of the sample is a study of shared clonotypes between healthy human individuals. Whole-study context: Donor ages ranged 18 to 49 years: a couple of women, a few men.

Trimming left V 2 bases short and J 5 bases short, with 6 bases between. The CDR3 consists of 13 residues. Germline assignment: CDR1 SGHAT and CDR2 FQDESV (reference sequence). Method: immunoSEQ multiplex PCR; TCRdb's copy keeps in-frame clones and lacks some. The sample lists 550,000 to 800,000 clones; about 90% were seen once. The J gene is TRBJ2-2, the V gene TRBV11-1; D is uncertain. This TCR was sampled from a young man in good health. Some clones in this sample may be carry-over from other donors' samples. Sequencing was performed on memory CD8+ T cells from PBMCs. Subset of the sample: CD45RO+ cells pooled with CCR7-negative TemRA cells. The CDR3 sequence: CASSLMPTGELFF. The CDR3 region has the DNA TGTGCCAGCAGCTTAATGCCGACCGGGGAGCTGTTTTTT.